This is a list of T cell receptor beta chains from one sample in a study of T cells in Graves' hyperthyroidism and ophthalmopathy. From the multiplex PCR reads, TCRdb called clonotypes with MiXCR, one entry per CDR3 protein. This table has over 400,000 distinct CDR3 sequences, roughly 15% appearing once. Sequencing used blood. These receptors were collected from a man aged 18 to 30 with Graves' ophthalmopathy. CDR3s include the opening cysteine and the closing phenylalanine or tryptophan. Each record gives: D gene, clone size, J gene, V gene, CDR3 protein, CDR3 DNA. D genes are given only for firm matches. Part of the rows lack a size; the others show once, few, many or a class for expanded clones.

D: TRBD2; size: many; J: TRBJ2-1; V: TRBV10-3; CDR3: CAISAGTSKTEQFF; DNA: TGTGCCATCAGTGCGGGGACTAGCAAGACTGAGCAGTTCTTC
D: NA; size: many; J: TRBJ2-1; V: TRBV10-2; CDR3: CASSWGETGSYNEQFF; DNA: TGCGCCAGCAGCTGGGGGGAGACAGGGTCCTACAATGAGCAGTTCTTC
D: TRBD2; size: once; J: TRBJ2-3; V: TRBV7-8; CDR3: CASSVSGGAGTQYF; DNA: TGTGCCAGCAGCGTAAGCGGGGGGGCCGGTACGCAGTATTTT
D: TRBD2; size: many; J: TRBJ2-3; V: TRBV11-2; CDR3: CASSLDLASGRVSDTQYF; DNA: TGTGCCAGCAGCTTAGATCTGGCTAGCGGGAGGGTCTCAGATACGCAGTATTTT
D: NA; size: many; J: TRBJ2-7; V: TRBV28; CDR3: CASTGGRYEQYF; DNA: TGTGCCAGCACAGGGGGGAGGTACGAGCAGTACTTC
D: NA; size: NA; J: TRBJ1-5; V: TRBV20-1; CDR3: CSAWRQGGNQPQHF; DNA: TGCAGTGCCTGGAGGCAGGGCGGCAATCAGCCCCAGCATTTT
D: NA; size: many; J: TRBJ1-2; V: TRBV12-3/TRBV12-4; CDR3: CASSPNNYGYTF; DNA: TGTGCCAGCAGTCCAAATAACTATGGCTACACCTTC
D: NA; size: many; J: TRBJ1-6; V: TRBV27; CDR3: CASSYRQAEYNSPLHF; DNA: TGTGCCAGCAGTTACCGCCAGGCAGAGTATAATTCACCCCTCCACTTT
D: NA; size: few; J: TRBJ1-1; V: TRBV6-1; CDR3: CASNTDRRMNTEAFF; DNA: TGTGCCAGCAATACAGACAGGCGGATGAACACTGAAGCTTTCTTT
D: NA; size: NA; J: TRBJ2-5; V: TRBV7-3; CDR3: CASSSNGQIKETQHF; DNA: TGTGCCAGCAGCTCCAATGGGCAGATAAAAGAGACCCAGCACTTC
D: NA; size: NA; J: TRBJ1-1; V: TRBV6-1; CDR3: CASSPDLKRTEAFF; DNA: TGTGCCAGCAGTCCCGACCTTAAAAGGACTGAAGCTTTCTTT
D: TRBD2; size: NA; J: TRBJ2-7; V: TRBV20-1; CDR3: CSARDPLAGGPPSYEQYF; DNA: TGCAGTGCTAGAGATCCGCTAGCGGGAGGGCCTCCCTCCTACGAGCAGTACTTC
D: NA; size: few; J: TRBJ1-5; V: TRBV19; CDR3: CASSTFDRPTDQPQHF; DNA: TGTGCCAGTAGTACCTTCGACAGGCCGACGGACCAGCCCCAGCATTTT
D: NA; size: many; J: TRBJ2-5; V: TRBV2; CDR3: CASSERTNQETQYF; DNA: TGTGCCAGCAGTGAAAGGACTAACCAAGAGACCCAGTACTTC
D: NA; size: NA; J: TRBJ2-7; V: TRBV6-1; CDR3: CASRQGRHEQYF; DNA: TGTGCCAGCAGACAGGGGAGGCACGAGCAGTACTTC
D: NA; size: few; J: TRBJ2-7; V: TRBV29-1; CDR3: CSVESGPQGYEQYF; DNA: TGCAGCGTTGAAAGTGGGCCCCAAGGCTACGAGCAGTACTTC
D: TRBD1; size: many; J: TRBJ2-7; V: TRBV18; CDR3: CASSQRTGTSYEQYF; DNA: TGTGCCAGCTCACAGAGGACAGGAACCTCCTACGAGCAGTACTTC
D: NA; size: NA; J: TRBJ2-3; V: TRBV19; CDR3: CASSIGANSDTQYF; DNA: TGTGCCAGTAGTATTGGCGCAAACTCAGATACGCAGTATTTT
D: NA; size: NA; J: TRBJ2-5; V: TRBV18; CDR3: CASSLSGRRETQYF; DNA: TGTGCCAGCTCACTCTCCGGGAGAAGGGAGACCCAGTACTTC
D: NA; size: few; J: TRBJ1-4; V: TRBV29-1; CDR3: CSVELQVPSEKLFF; DNA: TGCAGCGTTGAACTTCAAGTTCCTTCTGAAAAACTGTTTTTT
D: NA; size: many; J: TRBJ2-7; V: TRBV28; CDR3: CASRPSGLNEQYF; DNA: TGTGCCAGCCGTCCAAGCGGGTTGAACGAGCAGTACTTC
D: TRBD1; size: many; J: TRBJ2-5; V: TRBV7-9; CDR3: CASSSPDRGIQETQYF; DNA: TGTGCCAGCAGCTCACCCGACAGGGGGATTCAAGAGACCCAGTACTTC
D: NA; size: many; J: TRBJ2-3; V: TRBV3-1; CDR3: CASSQAGAPTDTQYF; DNA: TGTGCCAGCAGCCAGGCGGGGGCCCCCACAGATACGCAGTATTTT
D: TRBD1; size: NA; J: TRBJ2-7; V: TRBV4-1; CDR3: CASSRSAGTGSYEQYF; DNA: TGCGCCAGCAGCCGTTCTGCCGGGACAGGATCTTACGAGCAGTACTTC
D: TRBD1; size: few; J: TRBJ2-7; V: TRBV15; CDR3: CATSSRGQGEQYF; DNA: TGTGCCACCAGCAGCAGGGGGCAGGGCGAGCAGTACTTC
D: NA; size: many; J: TRBJ1-2; V: TRBV5-1; CDR3: CASSLEYRGGPFGYTF; DNA: TGCGCCAGCAGCTTGGAATATCGGGGGGGCCCGTTTGGCTACACCTTC
D: TRBD1; size: many; J: TRBJ2-7; V: TRBV2; CDR3: CASSGDRSPYEQYF; DNA: TGTGCCAGCAGTGGGGACAGGTCCCCCTACGAGCAGTACTTC
D: TRBD1; size: few; J: TRBJ2-1; V: TRBV5-5; CDR3: CASSPRQGPYERVPMEQFF; DNA: TGTGCCAGCAGCCCTCGACAGGGGCCCTATGAGCGGGTGCCGATGGAGCAGTTCTTC
D: TRBD2; size: NA; J: TRBJ2-1; V: TRBV3-1; CDR3: CASSLGTSREHEQFF; DNA: TGTGCCAGCAGCCTCGGGACTAGCCGTGAGCATGAGCAGTTCTTC
D: NA; size: many; J: TRBJ2-1; V: TRBV5-1; CDR3: CASSVTGTVQFF; DNA: TGCGCCAGCAGCGTCACCGGGACTGTTCAGTTCTTC
D: TRBD1; size: NA; J: TRBJ1-1; V: TRBV19; CDR3: CASIARTGLQAFF; DNA: TGTGCCAGTATCGCTAGGACAGGGTTGCAAGCTTTCTTT
D: TRBD2; size: NA; J: TRBJ2-3; V: TRBV6-1; CDR3: CASSSPPGDYTDTQYF; DNA: TGTGCCAGCAGTTCCCCCCCCGGGGACTACACAGATACGCAGTATTTT
D: TRBD1; size: many; J: TRBJ2-1; V: TRBV5-5; CDR3: CASSLVVSDRDEQFF; DNA: TGTGCCAGCAGCTTGGTGGTAAGCGACAGGGATGAGCAGTTCTTC
D: NA; size: few; J: TRBJ2-3; V: TRBV27; CDR3: CASSFKTSSTDTQYF; DNA: TGTGCCAGCAGTTTTAAGACCTCTAGCACAGATACGCAGTATTTT
D: TRBD1; size: few; J: TRBJ1-5; V: TRBV7-2; CDR3: CASSSPTQTGTGFSNQPQHF; DNA: TGTGCCAGCAGCTCTCCGACTCAAACCGGGACAGGGTTTAGCAATCAGCCCCAGCATTTT
D: NA; size: few; J: TRBJ1-4; V: TRBV20-1; CDR3: CSVETTEKLFF; DNA: TGCAGTGTCGAGACCACCGAAAAACTGTTTTTT
D: TRBD1; size: few; J: TRBJ1-6; V: TRBV19; CDR3: CASSDPDRVYNSPLHF; DNA: TGTGCCAGTAGTGACCCGGACAGGGTATATAATTCACCCCTCCACTTT
D: NA; size: few; J: TRBJ2-1; V: TRBV6-1; CDR3: CASTQGWGTPYNEQFF; DNA: TGTGCCAGCACTCAGGGCTGGGGGACACCCTACAATGAGCAGTTCTTC
D: NA; size: few; J: TRBJ1-6; V: TRBV4-1; CDR3: CASSQEVNRFALHF; DNA: TGCGCCAGCAGCCAAGAGGTTAATAGGTTCGCCCTCCACTTT
D: NA; size: many; J: TRBJ2-5; V: TRBV2; CDR3: CASSESPETQYF; DNA: TGTGCCAGCAGTGAATCTCCGGAGACCCAGTACTTC
D: NA; size: NA; J: TRBJ1-5; V: TRBV5-1; CDR3: CASSPRGEPNQPQHF; DNA: TGCGCCAGCAGCCCGCGGGGAGAACCCAATCAGCCCCAGCATTTT
D: TRBD1; size: many; J: TRBJ2-1; V: TRBV12-3/TRBV12-4; CDR3: CASTTRQGWDEQFF; DNA: TGTGCCAGCACCACAAGACAGGGTTGGGATGAGCAGTTCTTC
D: TRBD1; size: many; J: TRBJ2-7; V: TRBV2; CDR3: CASSTTPLGQGRGGYEQYF; DNA: TGTGCCAGCAGCACCACACCGCTAGGACAGGGCCGAGGGGGCTACGAGCAGTACTTC
D: NA; size: few; J: TRBJ2-3; V: TRBV19; CDR3: CASTAGQVYTDTQYF; DNA: TGTGCCAGTACAGCGGGACAGGTTTACACAGATACGCAGTATTTT
D: TRBD1; size: many; J: TRBJ1-2; V: TRBV2; CDR3: CASRGTGEHGYTF; DNA: TGTGCCAGCAGGGGGACAGGGGAGCACGGCTACACCTTC
D: NA; size: few; J: TRBJ1-2; V: TRBV18; CDR3: CASSPTRQTTNYGYTF; DNA: TGTGCCAGCTCACCCACACGACAGACGACTAACTATGGCTACACCTTC
D: NA; size: many; J: TRBJ1-1; V: TRBV7-8; CDR3: CASSFGQNKGTEAFF; DNA: TGTGCCAGCAGCTTTGGACAGAATAAGGGTACTGAAGCTTTCTTT
D: TRBD1; size: NA; J: TRBJ1-4; V: TRBV4-1; CDR3: CASSSIRDRGGRNEKLFF; DNA: TGCGCCAGCAGTTCAATCCGGGACAGAGGGGGGCGGAATGAAAAACTGTTTTTT
D: NA; size: many; J: TRBJ2-4; V: TRBV2; CDR3: CASARGRNIQYF; DNA: TGTGCCAGCGCGAGGGGGAGAAACATTCAGTACTTC